The 2 T cell receptor beta chains below come from one sample, sequenced in a study of cytomegalovirus exposure and HLA in healthy donors. Use of 60 Vbeta and 13 Jbeta primers characterized the PCR. Sequencing used immunoSEQ multiplex PCR; TCRdb keeps in-frame clones, though not all of them. Recorded for this sample: 65,000 to 90,000 clones. Sequencing was done on a sample of PBMCs. The receptor source for this set is a man aged 35 to 55 in good health and CMV-seronegative.

This chain links TRBV11-2 with TRBJ1-1; TRBD1 is a possible D gene (6 bases). Germline lookup yields CDR1 SGHAT and CDR2 FQNNGV. V was shortened by 5 bases and J by 7 bases, with 17 bases between the two germline ends. The CDR3 runs 14 residues. CDR3 sequence (DNA): TGTGCCAGCAGCCCCAGGGTACAGGGCGGTGAAGCTTTCTTT. Translating gives CASSPRVQGGEAFF.

V gene TRBV5-1 combines with J gene TRBJ2-7, with TRBD1 matching 8 bases. The CDR3 totals 13 residues. Looked up from germline, CDR1 is SGHRS and CDR2 is YFSETQ. V shed 5 bases and J 3 bases; nucleotides not matched to a gene: 4. DNA for the CDR3: TGCGCCAGCAGTAAGGACAGGGACTACGAGCAGTACTTC. This gives the protein CASSKDRDYEQYF.